The 28 T cell receptor beta chains below come from one sample, sequenced in a study of shared clonotypes between healthy human individuals (dated by TCRdb to the early 2020s). Library prep was done by the immunoSEQ multiplex PCR assay. TCRdb's version of the immuneACCESS table is confined to in-frame rearrangements and falls short of the full clone set. An unresolved V gene accounts for under half of the shortfall where checked; the remainder is of unknown origin. The sample yields roughly 2,500,000 clones; 93% were counted once. Roughly 0.36% of the sample belongs to the ten largest clones. Sequencing input: naive CD4+ T cells from PBMCs. The cell subset or site label corresponds to: CD45RA+ positively selected. These receptors all stem from a man between 18 and 35 years old in good health. Some clones in this sample may be carry-over from other donors' samples.

About this clone: Other DNA sequences in the same sample also yield this CDR3. The chain carries TRBV4-1 and TRBJ1-1; D is ambiguous. V dropped 1 base and J dropped 1 base, with 4 bases sitting between them. This CDR3 comprises 13 residues. The V gene's germline CDR1 is MGHRA and CDR2 YSYEKL. CDR3 in DNA: TGCGCCAGCAGCCAAGCGAGGAACACTGAAGCTTTCTTT. The encoded protein is CASSQARNTEAFF.

The chain joins TRBV27 to TRBJ2-2; D call uncertain. CDR3 length equals 11 residues. V lost 6 bases and J lost 6, with 5 bases in between. CDR1 is MNHEY and CDR2 is SMNVEV in the germline V gene (reference sequence). The DNA of the CDR3 is TGTGCCAGCAGGACGGCCGGGGAGCTGTTTTTT. This encodes CASRTAGELFF.

The chain has TRBV7-2 and TRBJ2-7, with 8 nucleotides matching TRBD2. V dropped 5 bases and J dropped 3; count of bases not matched to a gene: 9. This CDR3 has 15 residues. In germline, CDR1 is SGHTA, CDR2 FQGNSA. The CDR3 region has the DNA TGTGCCAGCAGCGCGCGAGGACTAGCCAACTACGAGCAGTACTTC. Translated: CASSARGLANYEQYF. Full variable domain (remainder filled in from reference TRBV7-2 and TRBJ2-7): GAGVSQSPSNKVTEKGKDVELRCDPISGHTALYWYRQSLGQGLEFLIYFQGNSAPDKSGLPSDRFSAERTGGSVSTLTIQRTQQEDSAVYLCASSARGLANYEQYFGPGTRLTVT.

The V call is TRBV5-1, the J call TRBJ1-1; D remains ambiguous. Germline CDR1 reads SGHRS; CDR2 reads YFSETQ. V was shortened by 0 bases and J by 4 bases, with 16 bases between the two germline ends. This CDR3 has 16 residues. The chain's CDR3 is CASSLESVWSGTEAFF. For the CDR3, the DNA is TGCGCCAGCAGCTTGGAGTCGGTATGGAGTGGCACTGAAGCTTTCTTT.

The V gene is TRBV6-4, the J gene TRBJ2-5; 7 bases are a match to TRBD2. With 2 bases clipped from V and 10 bases from J, the junction kept 1 base outside the gene matches. CDR3 length: 11 amino acids. Germline V lookup: CDR1 MRHNA, CDR2 SNTAGT. In nucleotides, the CDR3 is TGTGCCAGCAGTGACGGGAGGGTCCAGTACTTC. Its translation: CASSDGRVQYF.

The chain joins TRBV7-2 to TRBJ2-5; D gene ambiguous. Germline V gives CDR1 SGHTA, CDR2 FQGNSA. With 1 base removed from V and 5 bases from J, the gap between germline ends came to 8 bases. CDR3 length: 13 residues. The CDR3 region is CASSLGGPETQYF. The CDR3 DNA sequence: TGTGCCAGCAGCTTAGGTGGACCGGAGACCCAGTACTTC. The variable domain in full, with the rest retrieved from reference TRBV7-2 and TRBJ2-5, is GAGVSQSPSNKVTEKGKDVELRCDPISGHTALYWYRQSLGQGLEFLIYFQGNSAPDKSGLPSDRFSAERTGGSVSTLTIQRTQQEDSAVYLCASSLGGPETQYFGPGTRLLVL.

This clone was seen once. The rearrangement uses TRBV19 and TRBJ2-1, with 10 bases that match TRBD2. Germline values: CDR1 LNHDA, CDR2 SQIVND (reference sequence). The CDR3 is 15 amino acids. J was trimmed by 6 bases and V by 6 bases; bases with no gene match: 8. CDR3 sequence reads: CASSTLLAGPNEQFF. CDR3 DNA: TGTGCCAGTAGCACCCTACTAGCGGGGCCCAATGAGCAGTTCTTC.

The genes are TRBV4-1 and TRBJ2-7; D possibly corresponds to TRBD2 (6 bases). V gave up 2 bases and J gave up 0 bases, with 17 bases separating them. CDR1 MGHRA and CDR2 YSYEKL come from the germline V gene. The CDR3 spans 17 residues. CDR3 loop: CASSQLGGGRSSYEQYF. The DNA of the CDR3 is TGCGCCAGCAGCCAACTCGGGGGAGGAAGGAGCTCCTACGAGCAGTACTTC.

The rearrangement uses TRBV28 and TRBJ1-5, with D possibly matching TRBD1 (6 bases). The CDR3 is made up of 13 amino acids. V was trimmed by 5 bases and J by 13 bases, leaving 18 bases between them. The germline V gene has CDR1 MDHEN and CDR2 SYDVKM. The chain's CDR3 is CASSPRQAASQHF. CDR3 DNA: TGTGCCAGCAGTCCACGACAGGCGGCGAGTCAGCATTTT.

The chain employs TRBV19 and TRBJ2-6, with D possibly TRBD1 on 6 matching bases. This CDR3 has 14 residues. V was pared by 7 bases and J by 1 base, with 8 bases between. Looked up from germline, CDR1 is LNHDA and CDR2 is SQIVND (reference sequence). The CDR3 bases are TGTGCCAGTACAACAGGGTCTGGGGCCAACGTCCTGACTTTC. This translates into CASTTGSGANVLTF. The full variable domain, its missing parts supplied by reference TRBV19 and TRBJ2-6, is DGGITQSPKYLFRKEGQNVTLSCEQNLNHDAMYWYRQDPGQGLRLIYYSQIVNDFQKGDIAEGYSVSREKKESFPLTVTSAQKNPTAFYLCASTTGSGANVLTFGAGSRLTVL.

The chain uses TRBV28 and TRBJ2-4; 8 bases match TRBD2. The V gene's germline CDR1 is MDHEN and CDR2 SYDVKM. The CDR3 length is 15 residues. Trimming took 2 bases from V and 6 from J; bases not matched to a gene: 6. The CDR3 DNA is TGTGCCAGCAGTTTAGGGAGCGGGGGCCTAAACATTCAGTACTTC. As protein: CASSLGSGGLNIQYF. Complete variable domain (other parts from reference TRBV28 and TRBJ2-4): DVKVTQSSRYLVKRTGEKVFLECVQDMDHENMFWYRQDPGLGLRLIYFSYDVKMKEKGDIPEGYSVSREKKERFSLILESASTNQTSMYLCASSLGSGGLNIQYFGAGTRLSVL.

The V and J genes are TRBV5-5 and TRBJ1-5, with a possible D match to TRBD1 (6 bases). The CDR3 runs 16 residues. V was cut by 4 bases and J by 0 bases, with 14 bases left in between. Germline loops: CDR1 SGHKS, CDR2 YYEKEE (reference sequence). The CDR3 is CASSQLGGDSNQPQHF. CDR3 coding DNA: TGTGCCAGCAGCCAATTAGGGGGGGATAGCAATCAGCCCCAGCATTTT.

The genes are TRBV5-1 and TRBJ2-7, with 7 bases identical to TRBD2. Losses at the gene ends were 3 bases for V and 4 bases for J; bases not matched to a gene: 10. CDR3 length: 15 residues. Per the germline V gene, CDR1 is SGHRS and CDR2 is YFSETQ. CDR3 protein: CASSSQGLTAYEQYF. The CDR3 nucleotides read TGCGCCAGCAGCTCCCAGGGACTAACGGCGTACGAGCAGTACTTC.

A few counts support this clone. The gene calls are TRBV28 and TRBJ1-1; no definite D call. This CDR3 spans 10 amino acids. The V end lost 6 bases, the J end lost 9 bases, and 8 bases lay between the germline ends. Germline V CDR1 and CDR2: MDHEN, SYDVKM. This CDR3 reads CASSSAQAFF. As DNA, the CDR3 is TGTGCCAGCAGCTCCGCCCAAGCTTTCTTT. Combining the CDR3 with reference TRBV28 and TRBJ1-1 gives the whole variable domain DVKVTQSSRYLVKRTGEKVFLECVQDMDHENMFWYRQDPGLGLRLIYFSYDVKMKEKGDIPEGYSVSREKKERFSLILESASTNQTSMYLCASSSAQAFFGQGTRLTVV.

The gene calls are TRBV6-5 and TRBJ2-2, with 9 bases matching TRBD1. Germline V CDR1 and CDR2: MNHEY, SVGAGI. The V gene end was trimmed by 3 bases and the J gene end by 9 bases; junction bases not matched to a gene: 8. The CDR3 spans 15 residues. The CDR3 coding sequence is TGTGCCAGCAGTTATCGGGGAACAGGGGGCCGGGAGCTGTTTTTT. Its translation is CASSYRGTGGRELFF.

This chain joins TRBV28 and TRBJ2-3; the match to TRBD2 covers 8 bases. The CDR3 length is 17 residues. V lost 7 bases to trimming and J lost 5 bases; unmatched junction nucleotides: 17. CDR1 is MDHEN and CDR2 is SYDVKM in the germline V gene. The CDR3 loop reads CASTHLPSGSFGDTQYF. CDR3 bases: TGTGCCAGCACCCACCTCCCCAGCGGGAGTTTTGGAGATACGCAGTATTTT.

This sequence joins TRBV7-2 and TRBJ2-1; D is perhaps TRBD2 (5 bases). Germline assignment: CDR1 SGHTA and CDR2 FQGNSA. The V and J ends lost 5 bases and 5 bases respectively, with 16 bases between them. This CDR3 spans 15 amino acids. The CDR3 sequence: CASSPLASPHNEQFF. The CDR3 bases are TGTGCCAGCAGCCCCCTCGCTAGCCCACACAATGAGCAGTTCTTC.

CDR3 DNA sequence: TGTGCCAGCAGTTACTCGGTGGGCTGGACAGATACGCAGTATTTT. This translates into CASSYSVGWTDTQYF. The V and J genes are TRBV6-5 and TRBJ2-3; D is ambiguous. The V end lost 0 bases, the J end lost 3 bases, and 10 bases lay between the germline ends. Germline CDR1 reads MNHEY; CDR2 reads SVGAGI. This CDR3 contains 15 residues.

This clone has a single count. V is TRBV29-1 and J is TRBJ2-1; maybe TRBD2 (5 bases). Germline loops: CDR1 SQVTM, CDR2 ANQGSEA. V gave up 6 bases and J gave up 10 bases, with 16 bases separating them. The CDR3 covers 12 residues. Written as DNA, the CDR3 is TGCAGCGTAAACCGGCCGGCGGGCGAGCAGTTCTTC. The encoded protein is CSVNRPAGEQFF.

The DNA for the CDR3 is TGTGCCAGCTCACCCGGACTAGTTTCCACCCAGGGGTTCTTC. Encoded protein: CASSPGLVSTQGFF. The chain is built from TRBV18 and TRBJ2-1; 7 bases align to TRBD2. Germline V gives CDR1 KGHSH, CDR2 LQKENI. The CDR3 spans 14 residues. V was clipped by 3 bases and J by 15 bases; unmatched bases: 14.

As DNA, the CDR3 is TGCGCCAGCAGCTTGTCCAACAGGGCTGCTAATGAAAAACTGTTTTTT. Translated: CASSLSNRAANEKLFF. This chain links TRBV5-1 with TRBJ1-4; D is possibly TRBD1 (6 bases). The V gene's germline CDR1 is SGHRS and CDR2 YFSETQ. The ends were cut back, 1 base at V and 3 bases at J, with 13 bases in the middle. The CDR3 is made up of 16 amino acids. The full variable domain, completed using reference TRBV5-1 and TRBJ1-4, is KAGVTQTPRYLIKTRGQQVTLSCSPISGHRSVSWYQQTPGQGLQFLFEYFSETQRNKGNFPGRFSGRQFSNSRSEMNVSTLELGDSALYLCASSLSNRAANEKLFFGSGTQLSVL.

J is TRBJ1-2 and V is TRBV5-1, with D possibly TRBD1 on 6 matching bases. The V gene's germline CDR1 is SGHRS and CDR2 YFSETQ. Deletions cut 5 bases from V and 3 bases from J, with 14 bases between. There are 14 residues in the CDR3. The CDR3 nucleotides read TGCGCCAGCAGGCTTAAAGGGGGGGACTATGGCTACACCTTC. It yields the protein CASRLKGGDYGYTF.

For this clone: The same CDR3 also results from other DNA sequences found in this sample. The chain recombines TRBV7-2 with TRBJ1-2, with D possibly TRBD1 on 5 matching bases. CDR1 is SGHTA, CDR2 FQGNSA, per germline. The CDR3 has 13 residues. V was trimmed by 5 bases and J by 5 bases, leaving 12 bases between them. DNA for the CDR3: TGTGCCAGCAGCCCGGGACGGGGATATGGCTACACCTTC. Amino acid sequence: CASSPGRGYGYTF.

This chain links TRBV2 with TRBJ2-7; the match to TRBD2 covers 10 bases. This CDR3 contains 15 residues. From germline, CDR1 is SNHLY and CDR2 FYNNEI. With 7 bases clipped from V and 7 bases from J, the junction kept 13 bases outside the gene matches. The CDR3 sequence: CASNRMRLAGEEQYF. For the CDR3, the DNA is TGTGCCAGCAACAGGATGAGGCTAGCGGGAGAAGAGCAGTACTTC. Based on the CDR3 plus reference TRBV2 and TRBJ2-7, the full variable domain is EPEVTQTPSHQVTQMGQEVILRCVPISNHLYFYWYRQILGQKVEFLVSFYNNEISEKSEIFDDQFSVERPDGSNFTLKIRSTKLEDSAMYFCASNRMRLAGEEQYFGPGTRLTVT.

J is TRBJ1-2 and V is TRBV19; D gene uncertain. Per germline, CDR1 LNHDA and CDR2 SQIVND (reference sequence). The CDR3 spans 13 residues. Between the trimmed V and J ends, which lost 6 bases and 0 bases, there was a span of 8 bases. This CDR3 reads CASRDGANYGYTF. CDR3 nucleotides: TGTGCCAGTAGGGACGGCGCTAACTATGGCTACACCTTC.

In regard to this clone: Other DNA sequences from this sample encode an identical CDR3 as well. The chain recombines TRBV5-1 with TRBJ2-5; the D is unclear. Germline-derived CDR1 and CDR2 are SGHRS and YFSETQ. The CDR3 contains 13 residues. Trimming took 0 bases from V and 2 from J, leaving 5 bases between them. In DNA form, the CDR3 reads TGCGCCAGCAGCTTGGCGCAGCAAGAGACCCAGTACTTC. This sequence encodes CASSLAQQETQYF.

In nucleotides, the CDR3 is TGTGCCAGCAGCTTAGCGGGAGGAGGCCCCGAGCAGTACTTC. Residues: CASSLAGGGPEQYF. The V call is TRBV7-3, the J call TRBJ2-7; TRBD2 matches 8 bases. V dropped 2 bases and J dropped 6; count of bases not matched to a gene: 6. CDR1 is SGHTA, CDR2 FQGTGA, per germline. The CDR3 totals 14 residues.

This clone was seen once. The CDR3 loop is CASSPQGAPNTEAFF. As DNA, the CDR3 is TGTGCCAGCAGTCCCCAGGGGGCCCCGAACACTGAAGCTTTCTTT. The V call is TRBV28, the J call TRBJ1-1, with TRBD1 matching 8 bases. CDR1 and CDR2 from the germline V gene are MDHEN and SYDVKM. The CDR3 has 15 amino acids. J was trimmed by 1 base and V by 5 bases; bases with no gene match: 6.